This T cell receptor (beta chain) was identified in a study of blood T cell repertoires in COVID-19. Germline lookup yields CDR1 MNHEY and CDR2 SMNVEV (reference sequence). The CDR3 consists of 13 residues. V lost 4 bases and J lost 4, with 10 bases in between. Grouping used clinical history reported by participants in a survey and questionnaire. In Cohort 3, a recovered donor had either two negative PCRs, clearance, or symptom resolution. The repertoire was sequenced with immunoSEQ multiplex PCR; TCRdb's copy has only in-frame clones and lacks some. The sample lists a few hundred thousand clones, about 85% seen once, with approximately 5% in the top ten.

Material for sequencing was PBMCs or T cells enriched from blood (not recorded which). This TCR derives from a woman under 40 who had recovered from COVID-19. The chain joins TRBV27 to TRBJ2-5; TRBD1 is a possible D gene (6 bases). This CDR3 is CASSWTVGETQYF. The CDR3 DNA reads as TGTGCCAGCAGTTGGACAGTTGGAGAGACCCAGTACTTC.